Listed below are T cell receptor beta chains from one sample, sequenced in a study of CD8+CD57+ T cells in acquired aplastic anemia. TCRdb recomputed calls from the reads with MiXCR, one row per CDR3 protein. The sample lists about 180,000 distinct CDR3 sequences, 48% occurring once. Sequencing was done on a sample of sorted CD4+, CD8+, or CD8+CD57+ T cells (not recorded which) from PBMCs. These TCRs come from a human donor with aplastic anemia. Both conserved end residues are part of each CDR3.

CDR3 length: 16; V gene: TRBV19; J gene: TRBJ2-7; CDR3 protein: CASSIPGLAGAGEQYF
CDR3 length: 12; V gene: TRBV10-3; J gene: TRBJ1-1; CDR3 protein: CATQGSGQEAFF
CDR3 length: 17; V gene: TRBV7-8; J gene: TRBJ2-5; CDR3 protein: CASSLAGTSGGLGSQYF
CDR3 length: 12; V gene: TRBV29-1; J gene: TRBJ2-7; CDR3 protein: CSAGQGLYEQYF
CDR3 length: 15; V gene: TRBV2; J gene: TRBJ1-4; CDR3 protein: CASREPGQGLEKLFF
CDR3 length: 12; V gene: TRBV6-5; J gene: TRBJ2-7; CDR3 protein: CASSYGVYEQYF
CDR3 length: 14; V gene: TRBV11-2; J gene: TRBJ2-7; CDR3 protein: CASSWTGAVYEQYF
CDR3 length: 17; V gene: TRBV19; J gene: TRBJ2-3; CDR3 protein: CASSDSGSASSTDTQYF
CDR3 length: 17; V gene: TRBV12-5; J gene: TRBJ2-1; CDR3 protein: CASGLVTAAQRNNEQFF
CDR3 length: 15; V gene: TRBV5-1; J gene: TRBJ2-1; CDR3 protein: CASSLTGYSYNEQFF
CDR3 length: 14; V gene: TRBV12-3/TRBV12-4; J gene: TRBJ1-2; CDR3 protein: CASSLQAVGYGYTF
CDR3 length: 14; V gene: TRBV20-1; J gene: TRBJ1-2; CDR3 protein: CSARDSSTNYGYTF
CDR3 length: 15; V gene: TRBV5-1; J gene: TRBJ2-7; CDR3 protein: CASSLRMTGGYEQYF
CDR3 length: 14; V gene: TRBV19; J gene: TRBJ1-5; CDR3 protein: CASSIRGYNQPQHF
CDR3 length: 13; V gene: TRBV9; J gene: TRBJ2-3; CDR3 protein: CASSGGRTDTQYF
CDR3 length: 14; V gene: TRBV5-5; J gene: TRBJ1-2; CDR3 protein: CASSSDRRIYGYTF
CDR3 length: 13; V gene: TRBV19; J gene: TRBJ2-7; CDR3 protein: CASSIPGAYEQYF
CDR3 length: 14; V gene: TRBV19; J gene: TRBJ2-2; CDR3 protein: CASSAQANTGELFF
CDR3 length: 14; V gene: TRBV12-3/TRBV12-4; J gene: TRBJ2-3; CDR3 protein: CASSKLRQTDTQYF
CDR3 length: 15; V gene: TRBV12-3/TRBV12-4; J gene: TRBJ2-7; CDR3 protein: CASSWGQGVSYEQYF
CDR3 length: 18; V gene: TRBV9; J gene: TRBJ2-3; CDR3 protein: CASSPGGGLAGDGDTQYF
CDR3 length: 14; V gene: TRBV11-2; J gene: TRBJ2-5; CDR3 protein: CASSLGGTRETQYF
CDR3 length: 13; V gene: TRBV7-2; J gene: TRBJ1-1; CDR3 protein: CASSLERNTEAFF
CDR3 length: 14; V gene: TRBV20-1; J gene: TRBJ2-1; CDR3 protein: CSPRTSGRALEQFF
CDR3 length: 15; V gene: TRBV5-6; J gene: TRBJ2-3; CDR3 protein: CASKSHGGPTDTQYF
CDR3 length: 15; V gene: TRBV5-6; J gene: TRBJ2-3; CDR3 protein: CASSSGLPGYDTQYF
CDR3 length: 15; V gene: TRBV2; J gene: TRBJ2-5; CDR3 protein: CASSESRHSQETQYF
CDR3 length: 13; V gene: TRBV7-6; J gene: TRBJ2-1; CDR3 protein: CASSPYMTNEQFF
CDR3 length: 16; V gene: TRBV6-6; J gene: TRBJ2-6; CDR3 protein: CASSPTLNSGANVLTF
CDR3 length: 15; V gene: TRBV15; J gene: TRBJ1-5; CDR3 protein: CATSTRQGFRQPQHF